The entry below gives a single T cell receptor beta chain sequence along with its context. With 0 bases removed from V and 3 bases from J, the gap between germline ends came to 12 bases. The CDR3 is 16 amino acids. The germline gives CDR1 MNHEY, CDR2 SVGAGI. The sample originates from a study of blood T cell repertoires in COVID-19. Study information: COVID-19 samples, acute and convalescent, were from the United States, Italy and Spain. In each case, the material was cDNA or gDNA derived from T cells, B-cell-depleted T cells, or PBMCs.

Under the authors' procedure: Nucleated cell counts were estimated from reference gene primer amplification. TCRdb keeps only in-frame clones here, not all; method: immunoSEQ multiplex PCR. The V and J calls and clone size are taken from that table; D and trimming were inferred from the DNA. The table includes about 200,000 clones, approximately 85% detected once. Input material: peripheral blood. This chain links TRBV6-5 with TRBJ1-3; D uncertain. The TCR was taken from a woman of 80 years or more with acute or convalescent COVID-19. DNA for the CDR3: TGTGCCAGCAGTTACTCGTCCAGAACGTTTGGAAACACCATATATTTT. Its translation is CASSYSSRTFGNTIYF.